This TCR beta chain was identified in a study of T cell responses to AZD1222 COVID-19 vaccine. The germline CDR1 and CDR2 sequences are SGHRS and YFSETQ. CDR3 size: 16 residues. The germline V and J ends were trimmed by 6 bases and 0 bases, with 15 bases remaining between them. Study results and caveats: Clonal diversity may have been underestimated in mostly white British donors.

Points on this clone: Its antigen is currently unknown.

Method: immunoSEQ multiplex PCR; TCRdb's copy keeps in-frame clones and lacks some. The data contain roughly 150,000 clones, around 87% of them singletons. The sequencing used peripheral blood, collected 28 days after the second AZD1222 dose. The receptor comes from an adult who received the AZD1222 COVID-19 vaccine. The gene calls are TRBV5-1 and TRBJ2-2; unclear D gene. CDR3 in DNA: TGCGCCAGCAAGGATCGGACCAACCCGAACACCGGGGAGCTGTTTTTT. Translated: CASKDRTNPNTGELFF.